The 10 T cell receptor beta chains below all came from one sample that was sequenced in a study of blood T cell repertoires in COVID-19. Profiling relied on immunoSEQ multiplex PCR, and the TCRdb table lists in-frame clones only, not all of them. Among 260,000 or so clones listed, roughly 85% were seen once. Source material: PBMCs or T cells enriched from blood (not recorded which). These receptors were obtained from a woman aged 50 to 60 who had recovered from COVID-19.

This chain uses TRBV12-5 with TRBJ1-2, with D possibly matching TRBD1 (5 bases). The CDR3 is 16 residues long. CDR1 is LGHNT and CDR2 is FRNRAP in the germline V gene. V lost 2 bases, J lost 7 bases, and 20 bases lay in between. The DNA for the CDR3 is TGTGCTAGTGGTTTGTACTCTCCGGACACAGAATTTGGCTACACCTTC. It specifies CASGLYSPDTEFGYTF.

The chain uses TRBV30 and TRBJ2-7, with 7 bases that match TRBD1. Germline assignment: CDR1 GTSNPN and CDR2 SVGIG (reference sequence). With V trimmed by 3 bases and J by 5 bases, 7 bases remained unmatched. The CDR3 sequence is 13 residues long. CDR3 nucleotide sequence: TGTGCCTGGAGAGGGGGCAGGGTCCACGAGCAGTACTTC. This codes for CAWRGGRVHEQYF.

This rearrangement joins TRBV27 to TRBJ2-7, with D possibly TRBD2 on 6 matching bases. Looked up from germline, CDR1 is MNHEY and CDR2 is SMNVEV (reference sequence). This CDR3 spans 15 amino acids. The germline V and J ends were trimmed by 6 bases and 2 bases, with 17 bases remaining between them. CDR3 protein: CASRRWGVRAYEQYF. DNA for the CDR3: TGTGCCAGCAGGAGATGGGGGGTGAGGGCCTACGAGCAGTACTTC.

The chain links TRBV6-2 or TRBV6-3 to TRBJ1-6; D call uncertain. Trimming took off 5 bases at V and 8 bases at J, with 4 bases between the two ends. Germline lookup yields CDR1 MNHEY and CDR2 SVGEGT. The CDR3 extends over 11 amino acids. The DNA of the CDR3 is TGTGCCAGCAGTGAGGATTCACCCCTCCACTTT. This gives the protein CASSEDSPLHF.

The V gene is TRBV7-2, the J gene TRBJ2-3; 8 positions match TRBD2. Germline CDR1 is SGHTA and CDR2 is FQGNSA. The V segment lost 4 bases and the J segment 0 bases; nucleotides outside the gene matches: 9. The CDR3 spans 17 residues. The CDR3 region is CASSSRVAGKSTDTQYF. For the CDR3, the DNA is TGTGCCAGCAGCTCGAGGGTAGCGGGAAAGAGCACAGATACGCAGTATTTT.

The V call is TRBV27, the J call TRBJ2-1, with 8 bases lining up with TRBD1. This CDR3 has 17 amino acids. The germline V gene encodes CDR1 MNHEY and CDR2 SMNVEV (reference sequence). The ends lost 1 base at V and 4 bases at J; junction bases unmatched: 9. The CDR3 region is CASSLFSFGTGYNEQFF. CDR3 DNA sequence: TGTGCCAGCAGTTTATTCTCGTTTGGGACAGGATACAATGAGCAGTTCTTC.

This chain links TRBV28 with TRBJ2-7, with 9 bases identical to TRBD1. V shed 9 bases and J 6 bases; nucleotides not matched to a gene: 9. The CDR3 runs to 13 residues. Germline V lookup: CDR1 MDHEN, CDR2 SYDVKM. Here the CDR3 DNA reads TGTGCCAGTGATGACAGGGGGTATCGCGAGCAGTACTTC. Residues: CASDDRGYREQYF.

Worth noting for this clone: The same CDR3 arises from other DNA sequences in this sample as well. This rearrangement joins TRBV18 to TRBJ1-4; a possible D gene is TRBD1 (5 bases). V was trimmed by 3 bases and J by 4 bases, leaving 9 bases between them. Germline V gene sequence: CDR1 KGHSH, CDR2 LQKENI. The CDR3 sequence is 14 residues long. DNA of the CDR3: TGTGCCAGCTCACCGGGGCAGGGTAATGAAAAACTGTTTTTT. Its protein is CASSPGQGNEKLFF.

The sample holds one count of this clone. This chain links TRBV19 with TRBJ1-2; D is possibly TRBD1 (6 bases). V lost 10 bases to trimming and J lost 8 bases, with 17 bases between them. This CDR3 spans 12 amino acids. Germline lookup yields CDR1 LNHDA and CDR2 SQIVND (reference sequence). The CDR3 loop reads CATQQGVGGYTF. The CDR3 nucleotides are TGTGCCACTCAACAGGGCGTGGGGGGCTACACCTTC.

A word on this clone: One end of the junction is discordant with germline, which a read error may explain. This same CDR3 is encoded by further DNA sequences in the sample. This chain joins TRBV28 and TRBJ1-5; TRBD1 matches at 8 bases. Germline V gene data show CDR1 as MDHEN and CDR2 as SYDVKM. This CDR3 spans 14 amino acids. As DNA, the CDR3 is TGTGCCAGCAGCCTGGCAGGGGGCAACCAGCCCCAGCATTTT. Protein: CASSLAGGNQPQHF. Full variable domain (outside the CDR3, taken from reference TRBV28 and TRBJ1-5): DVKVTQSSRYLVKRTGEKVFLECVQDMDHENMFWYRQDPGLGLRLIYFSYDVKMKEKGDIPEGYSVSREKKERFSLILESASTNQTSMYLCASSLAGGNQPQHFGDGTRLSIL.